This is a list of T cell receptor beta chains from one sample in a study of blood T cell repertoires in COVID-19. Using immunoSEQ multiplex PCR, the repertoire was profiled, and TCRdb retains in-frame clones only, with some absent. The table records 120,000 or so clones, 88% of them present only once. The sequenced sample was peripheral blood. The receptor source for this set is a human donor in a cohort sampled during active COVID-19. Each CDR3 is given with its conserved first and last residue. D genes are given only for firm matches. For some rows the clone size is stated as once, few or many, or as a class when expanded; others skip it.

>TRBJ2-5|TRBD1|TRBV5-1|-
CASSLGTGRETQYF
TGCGCCAGCAGCTTAGGGACAGGGAGAGAGACCCAGTACTTC
>TRBJ2-7|TRBD1|TRBV7-7|-
CASSSGTGGFYEQYF
TGTGCTAGCAGCTCCGGGACAGGGGGCTTCTACGAGCAGTACTTC
>TRBJ2-1|TRBD2|TRBV2|-
CAWGASGSLDPNEQFF
TGTGCATGGGGGGCTAGCGGGAGTTTAGACCCCAATGAGCAGTTCTTC
>TRBJ2-3|TRBD1|TRBV6-2/TRBV6-3|-
CASSPGTGASLEYF
TGTGCCAGCAGTCCCGGGACAGGGGCGAGCTTGGAGTATTTT
>TRBJ1-2|-|TRBV5-5|-
CASSLPENRAGGYTF
TGTGCCAGCAGCTTGCCCGAGAACAGGGCGGGTGGCTACACCTTC
>TRBJ2-5|-|TRBV29-1|-
CSVEGSRETQYF
TGCAGCGTTGAAGGATCGAGGGAGACCCAGTACTTC
>TRBJ2-1|TRBD2|TRBV4-2|once
CASSQGRERSEQFF
TGTGCCAGCAGCCAAGGGCGGGAGAGGAGTGAGCAGTTCTTC
>TRBJ1-1|TRBD1|TRBV5-5|-
CASSSRQGQNTEAFF
TGTGCCAGCAGCTCAAGACAGGGACAGAACACTGAAGCTTTCTTT
>TRBJ1-5|-|TRBV12-3/TRBV12-4|-
CASSPRILQPQHF
TGTGCCAGCAGTCCCCGTATCCTTCAGCCCCAGCATTTT
>TRBJ2-7|-|TRBV9|-
CASSVGGISYEQYF
TGTGCCAGCAGCGTTGGCGGGATCTCCTACGAGCAGTACTTC
>TRBJ1-2|TRBD1|TRBV11-3|once
CASSLGPPGTGGTF
TGTGCCAGCAGCTTAGGTCCCCCGGGGACAGGGGGCACCTTC
>TRBJ2-1|-|TRBV12-3/TRBV12-4|-
CASSFQGNEQFF
TGTGCCAGCAGTTTTCAGGGGAATGAGCAGTTCTTC
>TRBJ2-7|-|TRBV10-3|-
CAISEVTTGSSYEQYF
TGTGCCATCAGTGAAGTTACTACAGGCTCATCCTACGAGCAGTACTTC
>TRBJ2-7|-|TRBV27|-
CASSPFNSVGEQYF
TGTGCCAGCAGTCCTTTTAATAGTGTCGGCGAGCAGTACTTC
>TRBJ2-1|TRBD2|TRBV6-4|-
CARRGGNNEQFF
TGTGCCCGGCGGGGGGGCAACAATGAGCAGTTCTTC
>TRBJ2-1|TRBD1|TRBV6-5|few
CASSSGQGVYNEQFF
TGTGCCAGCAGTAGTGGACAGGGGGTCTACAATGAGCAGTTCTTC
>TRBJ2-1|-|TRBV4-1|-
CASSHPPSGANEQFF
TGCGCCAGCAGCCACCCTCCGAGTGGGGCCAATGAGCAGTTCTTC
>TRBJ2-7|-|TRBV6-5|once
CASSNRVSSYEQYF
TGTGCCAGCAGTAACAGGGTAAGCTCCTACGAGCAGTACTTC
>TRBJ2-2|-|TRBV6-5|-
CASSWTAGELFF
TGTGCCAGCAGTTGGACAGCCGGGGAGCTGTTTTTT
>TRBJ2-2|TRBD1|TRBV6-5|-
CASSYGTGETGELFF
TGTGCCAGCAGTTACGGGACAGGGGAAACCGGGGAGCTGTTTTTT
>TRBJ2-7|TRBD1|TRBV5-1|-
CASSLGTGEQYF
TGCGCCAGCAGCTTGGGGACAGGAGAGCAGTACTTC
>TRBJ2-7|TRBD1|TRBV28|-
CASSPKGTGPTYEQYF
TGTGCCAGCAGTCCTAAGGGGACAGGGCCCACCTACGAGCAGTACTTC
>TRBJ1-2|-|TRBV28|-
CASSLQVANYGYTF
TGTGCCAGCAGTTTGCAGGTTGCCAACTATGGCTACACCTTC
>TRBJ2-7|-|TRBV19|-
CASSFDRTSYEQYF
TGTGCCAGTAGTTTCGACAGGACCTCCTACGAGCAGTACTTC
>TRBJ2-1|TRBD2|TRBV5-6|-
CASSYGLAGESGQFF
TGTGCCAGCAGCTACGGACTAGCGGGAGAGTCGGGGCAGTTCTTC
>TRBJ2-3|-|TRBV5-1|-
CASCPEGASTDTQYF
TGCGCCAGCTGCCCGGAGGGTGCTAGCACAGATACGCAGTATTTT
>TRBJ2-1|TRBD2|TRBV27|-
CASSSGLAGGNEQFF
TGTGCCAGCAGCAGCGGACTAGCGGGTGGCAATGAGCAGTTCTTC
>TRBJ2-7|-|TRBV7-9|once
CASSSGMGQYF
TGTGCCAGCAGCTCGGGGATGGGGCAGTACTTC